This T cell receptor beta chain was sequenced in a study of cytomegalovirus exposure and HLA in healthy donors. Study findings and constraints: With further analysis later on, most CMV-associated TCR beta chains appeared HLA-restricted. Highly shared variants forming one cluster were likely a sequencing artifact.

Trimming removed 6 bases from V and 1 base from J; junction bases left unmatched: 6. Germline assignment: CDR1 MDHEN and CDR2 SYDVKM. The CDR3 has 15 residues. A multiplex PCR was run with 60 Vbeta primers and 13 Jbeta primers. The table came from immunoSEQ multiplex PCR; TCRdb's copy has only in-frame clones and leaves some out. The sample lists about 140,000 clones, around three quarters seen once, with less than 5% in the top ten. Worth noting for this clone: What it binds is unknown.

What was sequenced was PBMCs. The rearrangement joins TRBV28 to TRBJ2-4; 7 positions agree with TRBD2. The sequence derives from a man aged 25-45 years in good health. CDR3 sequence: CASSLGGRAKNIQYF. The CDR3 DNA reads as TGTGCCAGCAGCCTGGGGGGGAGGGCCAAAAACATTCAGTACTTC.